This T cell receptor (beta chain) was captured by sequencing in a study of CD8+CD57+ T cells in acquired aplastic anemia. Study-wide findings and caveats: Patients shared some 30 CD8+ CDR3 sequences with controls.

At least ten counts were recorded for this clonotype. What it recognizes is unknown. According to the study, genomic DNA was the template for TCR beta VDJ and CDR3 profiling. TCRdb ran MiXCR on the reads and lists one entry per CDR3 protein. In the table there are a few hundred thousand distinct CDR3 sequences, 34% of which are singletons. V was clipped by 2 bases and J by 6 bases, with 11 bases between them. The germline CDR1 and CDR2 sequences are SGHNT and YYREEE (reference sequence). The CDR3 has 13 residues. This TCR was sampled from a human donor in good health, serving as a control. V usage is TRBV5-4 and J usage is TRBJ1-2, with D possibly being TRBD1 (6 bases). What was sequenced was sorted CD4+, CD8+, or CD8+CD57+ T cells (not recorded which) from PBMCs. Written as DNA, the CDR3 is TGTGCCAGCAGCTTTGGGGGGCCCGATGGCTACACCTTC. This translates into CASSFGGPDGYTF.